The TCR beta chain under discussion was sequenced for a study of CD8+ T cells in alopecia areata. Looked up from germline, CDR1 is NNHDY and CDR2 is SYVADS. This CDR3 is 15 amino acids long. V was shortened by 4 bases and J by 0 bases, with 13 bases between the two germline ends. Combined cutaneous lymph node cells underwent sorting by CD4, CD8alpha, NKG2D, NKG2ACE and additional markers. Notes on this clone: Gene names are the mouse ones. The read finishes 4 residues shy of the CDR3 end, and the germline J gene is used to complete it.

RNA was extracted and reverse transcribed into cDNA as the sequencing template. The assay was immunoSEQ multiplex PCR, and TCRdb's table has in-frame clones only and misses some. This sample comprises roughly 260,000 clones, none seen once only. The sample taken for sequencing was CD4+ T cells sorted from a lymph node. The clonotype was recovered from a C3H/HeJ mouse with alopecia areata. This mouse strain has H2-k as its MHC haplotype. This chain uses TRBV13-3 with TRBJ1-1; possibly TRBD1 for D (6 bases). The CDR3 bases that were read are TGTGCCAGCAGTCCCCGGACAGAGGCAAACACA. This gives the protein CASSPRTEANT. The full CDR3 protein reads CASSPRTEANTEVFF.